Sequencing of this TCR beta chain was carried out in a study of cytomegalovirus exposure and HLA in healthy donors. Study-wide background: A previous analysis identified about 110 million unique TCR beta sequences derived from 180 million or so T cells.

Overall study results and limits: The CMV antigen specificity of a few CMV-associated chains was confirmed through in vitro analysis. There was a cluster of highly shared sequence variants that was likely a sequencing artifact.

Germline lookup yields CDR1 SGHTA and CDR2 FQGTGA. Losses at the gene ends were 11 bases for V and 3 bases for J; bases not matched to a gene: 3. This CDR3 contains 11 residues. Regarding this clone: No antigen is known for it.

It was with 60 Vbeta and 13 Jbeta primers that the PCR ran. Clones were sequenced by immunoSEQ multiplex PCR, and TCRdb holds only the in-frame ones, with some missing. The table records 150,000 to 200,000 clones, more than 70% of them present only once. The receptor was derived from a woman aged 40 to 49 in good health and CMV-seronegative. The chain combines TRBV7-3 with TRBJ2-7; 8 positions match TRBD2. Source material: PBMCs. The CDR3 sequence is CARGGDYEQYF. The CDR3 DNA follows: TGTGCCCGGGGGGGGGACTACGAGCAGTACTTC.